This TCR beta chain is drawn from a study of identical twins. Whole-study findings and limits: When twins shared out-of-frame alpha sequences, those sequences had excess low generation probability. Conclusions were based on cross-sectional statistical analysis, without following the same donors. Weaker excess sharing between twins was seen in beta out-of-frame sequences.

V shed 4 bases and J 14 bases; nucleotides not matched to a gene: 6. The CDR3 is 12 amino acids. Germline loops: CDR1 MGHRA, CDR2 YSYEKL. With template switching, a universal primer site was added, and the cDNA carried unique molecular identifiers. TCRdb re-called the 5' RACE reads with MiXCR, one entry per CDR3 protein. The sample consists of around 290,000 distinct CDR3 sequences, roughly 8.6% of them appearing once. This clonotype was counted many times. Its antigen is still unknown. These data also featured in a second study, about yellow fever vaccine responses in identical twins.

V and J are TRBV4-1 and TRBJ1-2; 11 nucleotides line up with TRBD1. The sequenced sample consisted of CD8+ T cells sorted from blood. This TCR was recovered from a woman younger than 35 in good health. CDR3 in amino acids: CASSLSGDRGTF. CDR3 coding DNA: TGCGCCAGCAGCCTATCCGGGGACAGGGGGACCTTC.